This record concerns one TCR beta chain sequence. Its target is unknown. The CDR3 has 14 amino acids. The ends were cut back, 5 bases at V and 0 bases at J, with 10 bases in the middle. CDR1 is SGDLS, CDR2 YYNGEE, per germline. Time point specified: persistent/refractory GD, antithyroid drugs over 5 years with positive TRAb. PBMC-extracted RNA yielded the TCR library. This entry comes from a study of regulatory T cells in long-lasting Graves disease. For the study at large: The study counted Graves' disease as persistent given over 5 years of antithyroid drugs and positive TSH receptor antibodies. Study conclusions and caveats: Patients with persistent disease showed a bias toward TRBV28, TRBJ1-2 and TRBJ2-5. Authors noted too few samples as a limitation. The study found persistent patients shared more public clonotypes (roughly 2,600) than new patients (about 1,000).

Assembly of TCR beta libraries relied on iRepertoire HTBI primers together with Arm-PCR of CDR3 regions. TCRdb recomputed calls from the multiplex PCR reads with MiXCR, one row per CDR3 protein. The data show 400,000 or so distinct CDR3 sequences, about a fifth seen once. The chain couples TRBV9 to TRBJ2-3; D unresolved. This sequence was found in a female donor with Graves disease. Sequencing used peripheral blood mononuclear cells (PBMCs), obtained when the disease was refractory, from a patient treated with antithyroid drugs. The chain's CDR3 is CASSNAISTDTQYF. CDR3 sequence (DNA): TGTGCCAGCAGTAACGCCATTAGCACAGATACGCAGTATTTT.